This T cell receptor beta chain was captured by sequencing in a study of technical replicates of blood from a few donors. Germline CDR1 is SQVTM and CDR2 is ANQGSEA. Trimming left V 3 bases short and J 0 bases short, with 4 bases between. CDR3 length: 12 amino acids. Profiled with immunoSEQ multiplex PCR; TCRdb holds only in-frame clones, not every one. The top ten clones hold 0.35% to 0.45% of a sample with roughly 79,000 clones, about 92% of them seen once. The material sequenced was T cells isolated from PBMCs. The chain is built from TRBV29-1 and TRBJ2-3; D is unclear. The sequence was collected from a human donor in good health. The CDR3 loop reads CSVESSTDTQYF. CDR3 coding DNA: TGCAGCGTTGAGTCTAGCACAGATACGCAGTATTTT.